These 24 T cell receptor beta chains came from one sample sequenced in a study of T cell responses to AZD1222 COVID-19 vaccine. The table came from immunoSEQ multiplex PCR; TCRdb's copy has only in-frame clones and leaves some out. Found here are approximately 180,000 clones, about 89% of them singletons; the top ten hold around 1.6%. The sample here was peripheral blood, taken on day 0 of AZD1222 vaccination. The source is an adult in good health.

This clone was observed a few times. The rearrangement links TRBV5-4 to TRBJ2-7; unclear D gene. Per germline, CDR1 SGHNT and CDR2 YYREEE (reference sequence). V was cut by 0 bases and J by 2 bases, with 9 bases left in between. This CDR3 spans 14 amino acids. Here the CDR3 reads CASSLGPAAYEQYF. In DNA, the CDR3 is TGTGCCAGCAGCTTGGGCCCTGCTGCCTACGAGCAGTACTTC.

The chain carries TRBV12-3 or TRBV12-4 and TRBJ2-7, with D possibly matching TRBD2 (7 bases). The CDR3 covers 13 residues. The germline V and J ends were trimmed by 7 bases and 9 bases, with 19 bases remaining between them. The chain's CDR3 is CASKVQGTTAQYF. Here the CDR3 DNA reads TGTGCCAGCAAGGTCCAGGGGACTACGGCGCAGTACTTC.

This clone was seen only a few times. The chain carries TRBV15 and TRBJ1-5; possible D gene TRBD1, 6 bases. The germline V gene encodes CDR1 LNHNV and CDR2 YYDKDF (reference sequence). The CDR3 is made up of 16 amino acids. V was pared by 4 bases and J by 5 bases, with 18 bases between. In DNA form, the CDR3 reads TGTGCCACCAGCAAAATCATTGACAGGTCCCATCAGCCCCAGCATTTT. Its translation is CATSKIIDRSHQPQHF. Using reference TRBV15 and TRBJ1-5 for the parts outside the CDR3, the full variable domain is DAMVIQNPRYQVTQFGKPVTLSCSQTLNHNVMYWYQQKSSQAPKLLFHYYDKDFNNEADTPDNFQSRRPNTSFCFLDIRSPGLGDTAMYLCATSKIIDRSHQPQHFGDGTRLSIL.

The chain employs TRBV28 and TRBJ2-7, with TRBD1 matching over 9 bases. With 11 bases clipped from V and 6 bases from J, the junction kept 14 bases outside the gene matches. The CDR3 totals 14 residues. The germline CDR1 and CDR2 sequences are MDHEN and SYDVKM. CDR3 DNA: TGTGCCGGTGGAGGGACAGGGAATGGGGGCGAGCAGTACTTC. It codes for CAGGGTGNGGEQYF.

The V and J genes are TRBV18 and TRBJ1-2; D remains unclear. Germline values: CDR1 KGHSH, CDR2 LQKENI. Deletions cut 3 bases from V and 3 bases from J, with 14 bases between. This CDR3 has 15 amino acids. DNA for the CDR3: TGTGCCAGCTCACCGGGGAGGACGGGAGACTATGGCTACACCTTC. Its protein product is CASSPGRTGDYGYTF.

V usage is TRBV10-3 and J usage is TRBJ1-2, with a possible D match to TRBD1 (6 bases). Trimming shortened V by 2 bases and J by 1 base, and 8 bases separated the two germline ends. Per the germline V gene, CDR1 is ENHRY and CDR2 is SYGVKD. The CDR3 totals 14 residues. The CDR3 loop is CAISEGTNNYGYTF. The CDR3 DNA reads TGTGCCATCAGTGAGGGGACAAATAACTATGGCTACACCTTC.

V gene TRBV5-8 combines with J gene TRBJ2-1; D gene ambiguous. Trimming pared 6 bases from V and 6 bases from J, leaving 16 bases between. The CDR3 is 14 amino acids. Germline CDR1 reads SGHTS; CDR2 reads YDEGEE. CDR3 region: CASILDGPRNEQFF. The DNA for the CDR3 is TGTGCCAGCATCCTGGACGGGCCTCGCAATGAGCAGTTCTTC.

This clone was seen more than once but under ten times. CDR3 loop: CASSLRPQETQYF. As DNA, the CDR3 is TGTGCCAGCAGCCTTAGACCTCAAGAGACCCAGTACTTC. This chain connects TRBV3-1 (or the pseudogene TRBV3-2) to TRBJ2-5; D is undetermined. V shed 4 bases and J shed 2 bases, with 8 bases lying between them. Germline assignment: CDR1 LGHDT and CDR2 YNNKEL (reference sequence). The CDR3 is made up of 13 amino acids.

The rearrangement joins TRBV28 to TRBJ2-4; perhaps TRBD2 as D (6 bases). CDR1 is MDHEN, CDR2 SYDVKM, per germline. Trimming took off 5 bases at V and 5 bases at J, with 16 bases between the two ends. The CDR3 consists of 15 residues. The CDR3 coding sequence is TGTGCCAGCAGTCCCCGGGGGAGCGGAGAAAACATTCAGTACTTC. This gives the protein CASSPRGSGENIQYF. The full variable domain, completed using reference TRBV28 and TRBJ2-4, is DVKVTQSSRYLVKRTGEKVFLECVQDMDHENMFWYRQDPGLGLRLIYFSYDVKMKEKGDIPEGYSVSREKKERFSLILESASTNQTSMYLCASSPRGSGENIQYFGAGTRLSVL.

The table lists this clone with a few counts. This chain connects TRBV7-2 to TRBJ2-5; no clear D gene. The CDR3 covers 12 residues. Germline V gene lookup returns CDR1 SGHTA and CDR2 FQGNSA. Trimming removed 1 base at V and 14 bases at J, with 14 bases between. The CDR3: CASSLVSRPLYF. As DNA, the CDR3 is TGTGCCAGCAGCTTAGTCTCGAGACCGTTATACTTC.

The V call is TRBV28, the J call TRBJ1-2; D gene unclear. V lost 3 bases and J lost 3, with 17 bases in between. The CDR3 contains 16 residues. Per the germline V gene, CDR1 is MDHEN and CDR2 is SYDVKM. The CDR3 loop is CASSFLGSQTYYGYTF. The CDR3, as DNA: TGTGCCAGCAGTTTTTTGGGAAGCCAGACCTACTATGGCTACACCTTC.

This chain joins TRBV18 and TRBJ2-1; the D is unclear. Trimming stripped 0 bases from V and 8 bases from J, with 11 bases between. Looked up from germline, CDR1 is KGHSH and CDR2 is LQKENI. The CDR3 length is 14 residues. The CDR3 DNA is TGTGCCAGCTCACCACCTGGACCCGCCGATGAGCAGTTCTTC. Its protein is CASSPPGPADEQFF.

The chain couples TRBV6-1 to TRBJ2-5; 10 positions match TRBD1. CDR3 length: 17 amino acids. Losses at the gene ends were 0 bases for V and 4 bases for J; bases not matched to a gene: 8. Germline CDR1 MNHNS, CDR2 SASEGT. CDR3 in DNA: TGTGCCAGCAGTGAAGCGGTTGGACAGGGGGGTCGAGAGACCCAGTACTTC. Translated, it gives CASSEAVGQGGRETQYF.

The V gene is TRBV11-1, the J gene TRBJ1-1; D gene uncertain. Germline CDR1 and CDR2: SGHAT and FQDESV (reference sequence). Trimming removed 3 bases at V and 1 base at J, with 12 bases between. CDR3 size: 15 residues. CDR3 DNA: TGTGCCAGCAGCTTCTCTAACCCAGGGAACACTGAAGCTTTCTTT. Amino acids: CASSFSNPGNTEAFF.

This clone was detected only once. The chain couples TRBV11-1 to TRBJ2-7; 10 nucleotides line up with TRBD1. V shed 6 bases and J 0 bases; nucleotides not matched to a gene: 5. Germline V gives CDR1 SGHAT, CDR2 FQDESV (reference sequence). The CDR3 consists of 15 residues. CDR3 in amino acids: CASSRGTGVSYEQYF. As DNA, the CDR3 is TGTGCCAGCAGTCGCGGGACAGGGGTCTCCTACGAGCAGTACTTC.

This chain connects TRBV5-1 to TRBJ1-2, with D possibly matching TRBD1 (5 bases). Germline V lookup: CDR1 SGHRS, CDR2 YFSETQ. This CDR3 comprises 13 residues. Trimming cost V 6 bases and J 10 bases, with 19 bases left between them. CDR3: CASTSVGGDDYTF. The CDR3 DNA is TGCGCCAGCACCTCCGTTGGCGGGGACGACTACACCTTC.

The rearrangement links TRBV10-3 to TRBJ2-7, with D perhaps TRBD1 (5 bases). This CDR3 contains 12 residues. CDR1 and CDR2 (germline): ENHRY, SYGVKD. Trimming removed 10 bases from V and 1 base from J, with 11 bases in between. The CDR3 loop reads CATLGQSYEQYF. CDR3 nucleotide sequence: TGTGCCACTTTGGGGCAGTCCTACGAGCAGTACTTC.

This clone came up a few times. The chain couples TRBV10-3 to TRBJ2-2, with a weak D call TRBD2 (6 bases). Looked up from germline, CDR1 is ENHRY and CDR2 is SYGVKD. The CDR3 totals 14 residues. V was clipped by 2 bases and J by 6 bases, with 10 bases between them. In DNA form, the CDR3 reads TGTGCCATCAGTGAGCGGGGGTTCGCCGGGGAGCTGTTTTTT. This gives the protein CAISERGFAGELFF.

This chain joins TRBV12-3 or TRBV12-4 and TRBJ2-1, with TRBD2 matching over 7 bases. The CDR3 contains 12 residues. V shed 6 bases, J shed 8 bases, and the junction held 4 bases outside the gene matches. The CDR3 is CASRRLAHEQFF. The CDR3 bases are TGTGCCAGCAGAAGACTAGCCCATGAGCAGTTCTTC.

This clone was counted between two and nine times. The rearrangement links TRBV24-1 to TRBJ1-4, with D possibly being TRBD1 (6 bases). V lost 5 bases to trimming and J lost 10 bases, with 13 bases between them. Germline-derived CDR1 and CDR2 are KGHDR and SFDVKD. CDR3 length: 13 residues. The CDR3 bases are TGTGCCACCAGTGCCGACCGAGGGGGAAAACTGTTTTTT. Translated: CATSADRGGKLFF.

V is TRBV30 and J is TRBJ2-5; 10 nucleotides agree with TRBD2. CDR3 length equals 16 residues. Germline-derived CDR1 and CDR2 are GTSNPN and SVGIG (reference sequence). V was pared by 3 bases and J by 4 bases, with 11 bases of the junction left unmatched. CDR3 protein: CAWSGGSGGRRETQYF. For the CDR3, the DNA is TGTGCCTGGAGCGGAGGTAGCGGGGGGCGGAGAGAGACCCAGTACTTC.

The genes are TRBV11-2 and TRBJ2-2, with a tentative D call TRBD2 (5 bases). This CDR3 spans 17 amino acids. Trimming took off 2 bases at V and 4 bases at J, with 17 bases between the two ends. From germline, CDR1 is SGHAT and CDR2 FQNNGV. The CDR3 DNA reads TGTGCCAGCAGCTTAATGATGCGGTCCGCGGGCACCGGGGAGCTGTTTTTT. This translates into CASSLMMRSAGTGELFF.

J is TRBJ2-1 and V is TRBV9; D uncertain. CDR1 is SGDLS, CDR2 YYNGEE, per germline. The CDR3 is 16 amino acids. Between the trimmed V and J ends, which lost 0 bases and 4 bases, there was a span of 14 bases. DNA of the CDR3: TGTGCCAGCAGCGTAGATCTGTCAGCTACTTACAATGAGCAGTTCTTC. Amino acid sequence: CASSVDLSATYNEQFF. The full variable domain, with the rest looked up from reference TRBV9 and TRBJ2-1, is DSGVTQTPKHLITATGQRVTLRCSPRSGDLSVYWYQQSLDQGLQFLIQYYNGEERAKGNILERFSAQQFPDLHSELNLSSLELGDSALYFCASSVDLSATYNEQFFGPGTRLTVL.

In this sample, this clone is medium-sized. V usage is TRBV21-1 and J usage is TRBJ2-7; the tabulated D call, TRBD1, remains unverified against the DNA. TRBV21-1 is recorded as a pseudogene. This CDR3 region has 16 residues. CDR3 region: CASSSPGQEYSYEQYV. DNA for the CDR3: TGTGCCAGCAGCTCACCGGGACAAGAATACTCCTACGAGCAGTACGTC.